Shown below are 32 T cell receptor beta chains from a single sample sequenced in a study of blood T cell repertoires in COVID-19. Profiled with immunoSEQ multiplex PCR; TCRdb holds only in-frame clones, not every one. The repertoire holds about 410,000 clones, with just under 90% as singletons. The source material was PBMCs or T cells enriched from blood (not recorded which). The receptors were gathered from a woman younger than 45 who had recovered from COVID-19.

The chain is built from TRBV24-1 and TRBJ2-5; 7 bases line up with TRBD1. The CDR3 is 15 amino acids. Germline V gene data show CDR1 as KGHDR and CDR2 as SFDVKD. V lost 4 bases and J lost 5; bases outside the gene matches: 9. CDR3 nucleotide sequence: TGTGCCACCAGTGAACCAACAGGGGAAGGCGAGACCCAGTACTTC. Its translation is CATSEPTGEGETQYF.

The J gene is TRBJ1-2, the V gene TRBV18; a weak D match, TRBD1 (6 bases). This CDR3 has 12 residues. Germline loops: CDR1 KGHSH, CDR2 LQKENI. V was trimmed by 5 bases and J by 7 bases, leaving 11 bases between them. The CDR3 protein is CASSSPGVGYTF. In nucleotides, the CDR3 is TGTGCCAGCTCATCTCCAGGGGTTGGCTACACCTTC.

The chain is built from TRBV19 and TRBJ2-3; D is unresolved. Germline values: CDR1 LNHDA, CDR2 SQIVND (reference sequence). The CDR3 consists of 14 residues. Trimming shortened V by 3 bases and J by 1 base, and 8 bases separated the two germline ends. The CDR3 here is CASSISRGTDTQYF. In nucleotides, the CDR3 is TGTGCCAGTAGTATTAGCCGGGGCACAGATACGCAGTATTTT.

The chain couples TRBV7-3 to TRBJ2-1, with a possible D match to TRBD1 (6 bases). The CDR3 is 16 amino acids. V was pared by 0 bases and J by 6 bases, with 15 bases between. CDR1 and CDR2 (germline): SGHTA, FQGTGA. Here the CDR3 reads CASSLTGALRSNEQFF. Written as DNA, the CDR3 is TGTGCCAGCAGCTTAACGGGGGCCCTAAGGAGCAATGAGCAGTTCTTC.

V and J are TRBV4-1 and TRBJ1-1; D unclear. Germline values: CDR1 MGHRA, CDR2 YSYEKL. Trimming stripped 0 bases from V and 1 base from J, with 9 bases between. CDR3 length equals 15 residues. The CDR3 coding sequence is TGCGCCAGCAGCCAAGATGAGGAGGGGAACACTGAAGCTTTCTTT. Protein product: CASSQDEEGNTEAFF.

This rearrangement joins TRBV27 to TRBJ1-2, with no clear D. Trimming took off 8 bases at V and 3 bases at J, with 13 bases between the two ends. The germline V gene has CDR1 MNHEY and CDR2 SMNVEV (reference sequence). This CDR3 is 13 amino acids long. The CDR3 sequence is CASSREGHYGYTF. The CDR3 DNA reads TGTGCCAGCTCCCGTGAGGGCCACTATGGCTACACCTTC.

The V and J genes are TRBV28 and TRBJ1-5; D is unclear. V was shortened by 6 bases and J by 2 bases, with 17 bases between the two germline ends. This CDR3 contains 16 residues. From germline, CDR1 is MDHEN and CDR2 SYDVKM. The CDR3 protein is CASRTSGGLRNQPQHF. The DNA of the CDR3 is TGTGCCAGCAGGACATCTGGTGGGTTACGCAATCAGCCCCAGCATTTT.

In its sample, this clone was seen a few times. This rearrangement joins TRBV13 to TRBJ2-3, with 13 bases matching TRBD2. The CDR3 length is 18 residues. J lost 0 bases, V lost 0 bases, and 3 bases had no gene match. The germline V gene encodes CDR1 PRHDT and CDR2 FYEKMQ (reference sequence). The CDR3 nucleotides read TGTGCCAGCAGCTTAGGACTAGCGGGGGGGGATAGCACAGATACGCAGTATTTT. Protein sequence: CASSLGLAGGDSTDTQYF.

The CDR3 coding sequence is TGTGCCAGCAGTGGTTCAGGACAGGGAAGATACACCATATATTTT. This sequence encodes CASSGSGQGRYTIYF. The chain couples TRBV2 to TRBJ1-3, with 8 bases fitting TRBD1. CDR1 and CDR2 (germline): SNHLY, FYNNEI. V was pared by 4 bases and J by 8 bases, with 10 bases of the junction left unmatched. The CDR3 is 15 amino acids.

V gene TRBV7-9 combines with J gene TRBJ1-2, with 8 bases lining up with TRBD1. V dropped 4 bases and J dropped 7; count of bases not matched to a gene: 8. Germline V gene data show CDR1 as SEHNR and CDR2 as FQNEAQ (reference sequence). The CDR3 is made up of 14 amino acids. The chain's CDR3 is CASSSPGTGIGYTF. In DNA, the CDR3 is TGTGCCAGCAGCTCACCGGGGACAGGTATTGGCTACACCTTC.

The J gene is TRBJ2-5, the V gene TRBV28; 9 nucleotides line up with TRBD1. Germline CDR1 is MDHEN and CDR2 is SYDVKM. The CDR3 extends over 15 amino acids. J gave up 5 bases and V 5 bases, and 9 bases lay outside the gene matches. The CDR3 protein is CASSPLNDRGETQYF. The CDR3 DNA sequence: TGTGCCAGCAGTCCTCTCAATGACAGGGGGGAGACCCAGTACTTC.

This clone was picked up one time. V and J are TRBV10-1 and TRBJ2-1; unclear D gene. Germline values: CDR1 WNHNN, CDR2 SYGVQD (reference sequence). Between the trimmed V and J ends, which lost 3 bases and 8 bases, there was a span of 8 bases. The CDR3 is 12 amino acids. The DNA for the CDR3 is TGCGCCAGCAGTGAACGCGTCTATGAGCAGTTCTTC. Its translation is CASSERVYEQFF.

The chain joins TRBV30 to TRBJ1-2; D unclear. This CDR3 contains 12 residues. Germline CDR1 is GTSNPN and CDR2 is SVGIG (reference sequence). Trimming removed 3 bases from V and 8 bases from J, with 13 bases in between. The CDR3 DNA follows: TGTGCCTGGAGCCGTACGTTAAGCGGCTACACCTTC. As protein: CAWSRTLSGYTF.

This sequence joins TRBV3-1 (or the pseudogene TRBV3-2) and TRBJ1-1; perhaps TRBD1 as D (5 bases). The germline V gene has CDR1 LGHDT and CDR2 YNNKEL (reference sequence). Deletions cut 5 bases from V and 5 bases from J, with 6 bases between. The CDR3 is 11 residues long. CDR3 bases: TGTGCCAGCAGCGACAGAACTGAAGCTTTCTTT. This encodes CASSDRTEAFF.

This chain connects TRBV27 to TRBJ2-7; D is possibly TRBD2 (6 bases). The length of the CDR3 is 14 residues. From germline, CDR1 is MNHEY and CDR2 SMNVEV (reference sequence). V shed 3 bases and J shed 3 bases, with 12 bases lying between them. CDR3 sequence: CASSLQGGVYEQYF. As DNA, the CDR3 is TGTGCCAGCAGTTTGCAGGGCGGGGTCTACGAGCAGTACTTC.

CDR3 in amino acids: CARQGQQAFF. DNA of the CDR3: TGTGCCAGACAGGGACAGCAAGCTTTCTTT. The chain recombines TRBV2 with TRBJ1-1; 7 bases fit TRBD1. V lost 9 bases to trimming and J lost 9 bases; unmatched junction nucleotides: 4. CDR3 length: 10 amino acids. Germline V lookup: CDR1 SNHLY, CDR2 FYNNEI.

A single count supports this clone. This chain links TRBV15 with TRBJ2-1, with a possible D match to TRBD2 (6 bases). CDR1 LNHNV and CDR2 YYDKDF come from the germline V gene (reference sequence). V lost 0 bases to trimming and J lost 9 bases, with 9 bases between them. This CDR3 has 13 residues. The CDR3 sequence is CATSRDFGGEQFF. The CDR3 bases are TGTGCCACCAGCAGAGATTTCGGGGGTGAGCAGTTCTTC.

V and J are TRBV27 and TRBJ1-5, with D hard to call. The CDR3 is made up of 15 amino acids. The germline V gene encodes CDR1 MNHEY and CDR2 SMNVEV (reference sequence). V lost 4 bases and J 5 bases, leaving 15 bases between the germline ends. In nucleotides, the CDR3 is TGTGCCAGCAGTTCGGGCGGAGGTAATCATCAGCCCCAGCATTTT. Translation gives CASSSGGGNHQPQHF.

This clone was counted once. The chain links TRBV7-9 to TRBJ2-7, with 10 bases matching TRBD1. CDR1 and CDR2 from the germline V gene are SEHNR and FQNEAQ (reference sequence). Trimming removed 6 bases from V and 2 bases from J; junction bases left unmatched: 7. There are 15 residues in the CDR3. The CDR3 loop is CASSSGQGEAYEQYF. CDR3 in DNA: TGTGCCAGCAGTTCAGGACAGGGGGAGGCCTACGAGCAGTACTTC.

Only a few counts were recorded for this clone. The rearrangement joins TRBV15 to TRBJ1-1; 7 nucleotides line up with TRBD1. CDR1 and CDR2 (germline): LNHNV, YYDKDF (reference sequence). The CDR3 is 15 amino acids. V gave up 1 base and J gave up 1 base; unmatched junction bases: 3. CDR3 sequence: CATSRVGTENTEAFF. CDR3 DNA sequence: TGTGCCACCAGCAGAGTGGGGACAGAGAACACTGAAGCTTTCTTT.

The chain has TRBV5-1 and TRBJ2-7, with 9 bases fitting TRBD2. Germline V gene lookup returns CDR1 SGHRS and CDR2 YFSETQ. The CDR3 totals 15 residues. Trimming took 5 bases from V and 5 from J; bases not matched to a gene: 11. DNA for the CDR3: TGCGCCAGCAGACGGCGGGAGGGCCCGGTGGACGAGCAGTACTTC. This translates into CASRRREGPVDEQYF. The full variable domain, with the rest looked up from reference TRBV5-1 and TRBJ2-7, is KAGVTQTPRYLIKTRGQQVTLSCSPISGHRSVSWYQQTPGQGLQFLFEYFSETQRNKGNFPGRFSGRQFSNSRSEMNVSTLELGDSALYLCASRRREGPVDEQYFGPGTRLTVT.

Remarks on this clone: The same CDR3 can be traced to other DNA sequences in this sample. The V and J genes are TRBV3-1 (or the pseudogene TRBV3-2) and TRBJ2-7; D possibly corresponds to TRBD2 (6 bases). V lost 1 base and J 1 base, leaving 8 bases between the germline ends. The CDR3 is 14 amino acids. Germline V gene sequence: CDR1 LGHDT, CDR2 YNNKEL (reference sequence). CDR3 bases: TGTGCCAGCAGCCAAGTCGCGGGGTCCTACGAGCAGTACTTC. Amino acid sequence: CASSQVAGSYEQYF.

Comment on this clone: Distinct nucleotide sequences in the sample also encode this CDR3. The chain has TRBV5-1 and TRBJ2-1, with D tentatively TRBD2 (6 bases). This CDR3 is built from 14 residues. Germline V gene data show CDR1 as SGHRS and CDR2 as YFSETQ. V shed 4 bases and J shed 0 bases, with 8 bases lying between them. The CDR3 DNA is TGCGCCAGCAGCCCGGGGGACTCCTACAATGAGCAGTTCTTC. This codes for CASSPGDSYNEQFF. Full variable domain (outside the CDR3, taken from reference TRBV5-1 and TRBJ2-1): KAGVTQTPRYLIKTRGQQVTLSCSPISGHRSVSWYQQTPGQGLQFLFEYFSETQRNKGNFPGRFSGRQFSNSRSEMNVSTLELGDSALYLCASSPGDSYNEQFFGPGTRLTVL.

CDR3 DNA: TGTGCCAGCAGCTTAGTTGGGACAGAGAACACTGAAGCTTTCTTT. It specifies CASSLVGTENTEAFF. J is TRBJ1-1 and V is TRBV11-1; 7 nucleotides match TRBD1. The CDR3 is made up of 15 amino acids. With V trimmed by 1 base and J by 1 base, 3 bases remained unmatched. Germline V gene data show CDR1 as SGHAT and CDR2 as FQDESV (reference sequence).

The V call is TRBV30, the J call TRBJ1-2; TRBD1 matches 8 bases. CDR1 and CDR2 (germline): GTSNPN, SVGIG (reference sequence). Trimming took 7 bases from V and 0 from J; bases not matched to a gene: 7. This CDR3 spans 14 amino acids. DNA of the CDR3: TGTGCCTCATCACAGGGGGAGGCTAACTATGGCTACACCTTC. It translates to CASSQGEANYGYTF.

The chain combines TRBV28 with TRBJ2-7, with TRBD1 as a possible D gene (5 bases). The CDR3 is made up of 15 amino acids. Trimming shortened V by 3 bases and J by 9 bases, and 21 bases separated the two germline ends. Germline CDR1 reads MDHEN; CDR2 reads SYDVKM. The DNA for the CDR3 is TGTGCCAGCAGTTTCCGCAGGCAAGGACATGGTGTGCAGTACTTC. Amino acid sequence: CASSFRRQGHGVQYF. Full variable domain (rest looked up from reference TRBV28 and TRBJ2-7): DVKVTQSSRYLVKRTGEKVFLECVQDMDHENMFWYRQDPGLGLRLIYFSYDVKMKEKGDIPEGYSVSREKKERFSLILESASTNQTSMYLCASSFRRQGHGVQYFGPGTRLTVT.

This clone was picked up one time. V is TRBV7-2 and J is TRBJ2-7; 8 nucleotides agree with TRBD2. The V segment lost 6 bases and the J segment 2 bases; nucleotides outside the gene matches: 3. The CDR3 extends over 13 amino acids. Germline-derived CDR1 and CDR2 are SGHTA and FQGNSA. DNA for the CDR3: TGTGCCAGCAGGACTAGCGAAACCTACGAGCAGTACTTC. As protein: CASRTSETYEQYF. Drawing the rest from reference TRBV7-2 and TRBJ2-7, the complete variable domain is GAGVSQSPSNKVTEKGKDVELRCDPISGHTALYWYRQSLGQGLEFLIYFQGNSAPDKSGLPSDRFSAERTGGSVSTLTIQRTQQEDSAVYLCASRTSETYEQYFGPGTRLTVT.

In this sample, this clone turned up once. The chain combines TRBV27 with TRBJ2-2, with 11 nucleotides matching TRBD2. This CDR3 spans 16 amino acids. Looked up from germline, CDR1 is MNHEY and CDR2 is SMNVEV (reference sequence). V lost 7 bases to trimming and J lost 4 bases; unmatched junction nucleotides: 8. The CDR3 reads CASNLAGGLGTGELFF. In nucleotides, the CDR3 is TGTGCCAGCAATCTAGCGGGGGGCTTGGGCACCGGGGAGCTGTTTTTT.

This clone has more than one count but fewer than ten. The rearrangement uses TRBV21-1 and TRBJ1-1; the table gives TRBD1 as D, unverified against the DNA. TRBV21-1 is marked as a pseudogene. This CDR3 contains 16 residues. Here the CDR3 reads CASSLDRPHVNTEAFF. The CDR3 DNA reads TGTGCCAGCAGCCTTGACAGGCCCCACGTGAACACTGAAGCTTTCTTT.

This clone was observed a single time. The rearrangement uses TRBV11-1 and TRBJ1-2; 9 bases map to TRBD1. J gave up 8 bases and V 4 bases, and 5 bases lay outside the gene matches. Germline V gene lookup returns CDR1 SGHAT and CDR2 FQDESV (reference sequence). This CDR3 contains 13 residues. CDR3 in amino acids: CASSWDRVRGYTF. The CDR3 region has the DNA TGTGCCAGCAGCTGGGACAGGGTAAGAGGCTACACCTTC. The full variable domain, with the rest looked up from reference TRBV11-1 and TRBJ1-2, is EAEVAQSPRYKITEKSQAVAFWCDPISGHATLYWYRQILGQGPELLVQFQDESVVDDSQLPKDRFSAERLKGVDSTLKIQPAELGDSAMYLCASSWDRVRGYTFGSGTRLTVV.

The chain uses TRBV5-6 and TRBJ1-2, with TRBD1 as a possible D gene (5 bases). Germline CDR1 SGHDT, CDR2 YYEEEE. The CDR3 spans 13 residues. The V gene lost 6 bases and the J gene lost 7 bases, with 16 bases spanning the gap. CDR3 nucleotide sequence: TGTGCCAGCACGCACGGCGGGGGTGGTGGCTACACCTTC. Translating gives CASTHGGGGGYTF.

The rearrangement links TRBV5-1 to TRBJ1-1, with D maybe TRBD1 (6 bases). The CDR3 runs 16 residues. Trimming pared 4 bases from V and 1 base from J, leaving 17 bases between. CDR1 is SGHRS and CDR2 is YFSETQ in the germline V gene. Written as DNA, the CDR3 is TGCGCCAGCAGCAGCAACATAATGACAGGGAACACTGAAGCTTTCTTT. This encodes CASSSNIMTGNTEAFF.